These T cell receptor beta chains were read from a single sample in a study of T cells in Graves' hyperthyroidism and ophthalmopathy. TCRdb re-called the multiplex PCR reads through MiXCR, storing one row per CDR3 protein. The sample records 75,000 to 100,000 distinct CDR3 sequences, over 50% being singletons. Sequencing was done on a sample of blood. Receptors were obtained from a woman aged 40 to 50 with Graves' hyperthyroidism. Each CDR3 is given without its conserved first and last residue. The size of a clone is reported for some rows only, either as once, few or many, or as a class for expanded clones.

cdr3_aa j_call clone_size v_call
ASTPGGTGFTEAF TRBJ1-1 NA TRBV7-9
ATSSQDGYEDEQY TRBJ2-7 many TRBV15
SVGSGRGETQY TRBJ2-5 once TRBV29-1
ASSPSGGIQETQY TRBJ2-5 NA TRBV7-9
SARDRSRAEDTEAF TRBJ1-1 many TRBV20-1
ASTLDRGLETQY TRBJ2-5 NA TRBV2
ASSPQGWGEQC TRBJ2-5 NA TRBV12-3/TRBV12-4
ASSFAVRGTEAF TRBJ1-1 NA TRBV7-2
ASSPDQIYGYT TRBJ1-2 NA TRBV7-2
SARPGTGADGYT TRBJ1-2 NA TRBV29-1
ASRQGAVTGELF TRBJ2-2 NA TRBV2
ASSLRRWGGSNYGYT TRBJ1-2 few TRBV25-1
ASSPPGTSGGLREQY TRBJ2-7 NA TRBV13
ASRLAGRYEQY TRBJ2-7 many TRBV27
ASSRYTGELF TRBJ2-2 many TRBV27
ASTDRQGSYEQY TRBJ2-7 many TRBV6-1